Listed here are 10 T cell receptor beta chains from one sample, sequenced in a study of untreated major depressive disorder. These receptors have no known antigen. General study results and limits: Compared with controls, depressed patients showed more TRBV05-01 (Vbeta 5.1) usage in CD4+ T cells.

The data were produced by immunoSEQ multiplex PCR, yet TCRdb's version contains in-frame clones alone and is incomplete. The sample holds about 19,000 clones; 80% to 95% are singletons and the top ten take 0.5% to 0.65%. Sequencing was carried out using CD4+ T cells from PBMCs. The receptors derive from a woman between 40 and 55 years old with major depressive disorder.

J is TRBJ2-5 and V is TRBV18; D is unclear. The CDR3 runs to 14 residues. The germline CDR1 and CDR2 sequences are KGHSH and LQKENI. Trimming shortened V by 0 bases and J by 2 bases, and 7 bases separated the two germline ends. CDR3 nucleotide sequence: TGTGCCAGCTCACCACCGCAGGTACAAGAGACCCAGTACTTC. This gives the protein CASSPPQVQETQYF.

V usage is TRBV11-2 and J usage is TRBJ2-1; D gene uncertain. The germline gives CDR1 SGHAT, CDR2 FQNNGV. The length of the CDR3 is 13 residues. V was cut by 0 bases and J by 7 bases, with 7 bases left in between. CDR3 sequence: CASSLDRRNEQFF. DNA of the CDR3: TGTGCCAGCAGCTTAGATCGTAGGAATGAGCAGTTCTTC.

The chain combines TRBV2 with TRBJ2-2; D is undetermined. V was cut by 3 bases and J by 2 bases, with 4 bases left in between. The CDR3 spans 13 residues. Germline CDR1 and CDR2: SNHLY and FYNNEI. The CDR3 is CASSDPNTGELFF. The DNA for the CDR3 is TGTGCCAGCAGTGACCCTAACACCGGGGAGCTGTTTTTT.

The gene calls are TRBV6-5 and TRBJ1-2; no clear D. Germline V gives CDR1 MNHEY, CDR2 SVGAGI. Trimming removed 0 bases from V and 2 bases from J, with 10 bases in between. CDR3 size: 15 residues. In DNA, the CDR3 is TGTGCCAGCAGTTACTCCAGCCCTGTGAACTATGGCTACACCTTC. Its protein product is CASSYSSPVNYGYTF.

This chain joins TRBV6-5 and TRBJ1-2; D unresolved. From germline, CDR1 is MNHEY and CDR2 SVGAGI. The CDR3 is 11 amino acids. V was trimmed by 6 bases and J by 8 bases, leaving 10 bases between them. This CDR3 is CASRTGEGYTF. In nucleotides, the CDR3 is TGTGCCAGCAGAACGGGAGAGGGCTACACCTTC.

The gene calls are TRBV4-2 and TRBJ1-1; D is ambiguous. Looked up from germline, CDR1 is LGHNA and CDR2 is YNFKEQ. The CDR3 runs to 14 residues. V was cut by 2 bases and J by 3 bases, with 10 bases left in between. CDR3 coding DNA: TGTGCCAGCAGCCAAAGCGGTACGGACACTGAAGCTTTCTTT. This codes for CASSQSGTDTEAFF.

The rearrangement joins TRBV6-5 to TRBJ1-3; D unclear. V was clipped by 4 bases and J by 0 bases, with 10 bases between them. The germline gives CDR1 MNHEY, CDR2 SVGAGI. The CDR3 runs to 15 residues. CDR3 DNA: TGTGCCAGCAGTTCCCTCGCTAACTCTGGAAACACCATATATTTT. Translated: CASSSLANSGNTIYF.

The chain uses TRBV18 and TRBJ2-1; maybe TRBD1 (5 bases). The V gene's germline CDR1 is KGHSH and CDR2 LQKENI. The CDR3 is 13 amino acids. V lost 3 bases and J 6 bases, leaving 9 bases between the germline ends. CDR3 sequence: CASSPGLLNEQFF. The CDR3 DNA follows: TGTGCCAGCTCACCGGGGCTACTCAATGAGCAGTTCTTC.

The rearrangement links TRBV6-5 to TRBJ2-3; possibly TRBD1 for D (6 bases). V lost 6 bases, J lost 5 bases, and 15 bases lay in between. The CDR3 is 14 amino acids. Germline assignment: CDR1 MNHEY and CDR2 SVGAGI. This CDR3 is CASRKQGSGDTQYF. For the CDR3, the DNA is TGTGCCAGCAGGAAACAGGGTTCTGGAGATACGCAGTATTTT.

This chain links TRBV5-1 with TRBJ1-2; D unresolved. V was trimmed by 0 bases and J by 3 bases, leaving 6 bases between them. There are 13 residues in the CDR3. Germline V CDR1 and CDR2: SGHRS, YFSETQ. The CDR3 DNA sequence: TGCGCCAGCAGCTTGGGCAGCCACTATGGCTACACCTTC. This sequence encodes CASSLGSHYGYTF.